The rows below give T cell receptor beta chains drawn from one sample of a study of T cell responses to AZD1222 COVID-19 vaccine. Sequenced by immunoSEQ multiplex PCR; TCRdb stores in-frame clones only, minus some. The sample shows 110,000 to 150,000 clones, 85% to 90% of them seen only once. Sequenced here: peripheral blood, sampled on day 0 of AZD1222 vaccination. Receptors originate from an adult in good health. Each CDR3 is given with its conserved first and last residue. D genes are given only for firm matches. Size tells how often a clone was seen (once, few, many) or the class of an expanded clone, and some rows leave it out.

d_call	j_call	v_call	clone_size	cdr3_aa	cdr3_nt
TRBD1	TRBJ1-2	TRBV5-8	-	CASSRIGAGGSGYTF	TGTGCCAGCAGCCGGATTGGGGCAGGGGGAAGTGGCTACACCTTC
-	TRBJ2-7	TRBV11-1	-	CASSLLTGSSYEQYF	TGTGCCAGCAGCTTACTAACAGGGTCTAGCTACGAGCAGTACTTC
-	TRBJ2-6	TRBV30	-	CAWRRRTGANVLTF	TGTGCCTGGAGAAGGCGAACTGGGGCCAACGTCCTGACTTTC
-	TRBJ2-7	TRBV29-1	-	CSVLSYEQYF	TGCAGCGTTCTAAGTTACGAGCAGTACTTC
-	TRBJ1-1	TRBV18	-	CASSPAWENTEAFF	TGTGCCAGCTCACCCGCTTGGGAAAACACTGAAGCTTTCTTT
-	TRBJ1-2	TRBV5-5	few	CASSLDRPLRYGYTF	TGTGCCAGCAGTCTTGACAGGCCCCTTAGGTATGGCTACACCTTC
-	TRBJ1-2	TRBV5-1	-	CASSTEGINYGYTF	TGCGCCAGCAGCACGGAAGGGATTAACTATGGCTACACCTTC
-	TRBJ1-1	TRBV6-1	-	CASSGGHLRVGTEAFF	TGTGCCAGCAGTGGAGGACACCTCAGAGTCGGCACTGAAGCTTTCTTT
-	TRBJ1-2	TRBV30	-	CAWSRGPNGYTF	TGTGCCTGGAGTCGGGGGCCGAATGGCTACACCTTC
TRBD1	TRBJ2-7	TRBV6-5	-	CAINPTGGGYEQYF	TGTGCCATCAATCCGACAGGGGGCGGGTACGAGCAGTACTTC
TRBD2	TRBJ2-3	TRBV7-8	-	CASSSVAGGPTDTQYF	TGTGCCAGCAGCTCGGTAGCGGGAGGGCCTACAGATACGCAGTATTTT
-	TRBJ2-7	TRBV6-1	-	CASSEELLTYEQYF	TGTGCCAGCAGTGAAGAGTTATTAACCTACGAGCAGTACTTC
TRBD1	TRBJ2-1	TRBV19	-	CASSTGDRIYNEQFF	TGTGCCAGTAGCACCGGGGACAGGATCTACAATGAGCAGTTCTTC
-	TRBJ2-1	TRBV13	-	CASSDTYSGRSYNEQFF	TGTGCCAGCAGCGATACGTATAGCGGTCGCTCCTACAATGAGCAGTTCTTC
-	TRBJ1-3	TRBV14	-	CASSPKWNSGNTIYF	TGTGCCAGCAGCCCCAAGTGGAACTCTGGAAACACCATATATTTT
-	TRBJ1-1	TRBV5-6	-	CASSLFRANTEAFF	TGTGCCAGCAGCTTGTTTCGGGCGAACACTGAAGCTTTCTTT
-	TRBJ2-7	TRBV5-8	-	CASSHGTYEQYF	TGTGCCAGCAGCCACGGGACCTACGAGCAGTACTTC
-	TRBJ1-5	TRBV27	-	CAPVGGNQPQHF	TGTGCCCCTGTGGGGGGGAATCAGCCCCAGCATTTT
-	TRBJ1-2	TRBV7-6	-	CASSSAGGYGYTF	TGTGCCAGCAGCTCGGCAGGAGGGTATGGCTACACCTTC
TRBD1	TRBJ1-1	TRBV7-8	-	CASSLDRGKTEAFF	TGTGCCAGCAGCTTAGACAGGGGAAAGACTGAAGCTTTCTTT
-	TRBJ2-7	TRBV9	-	CASSVKGENYEQYF	TGTGCCAGCAGCGTGAAAGGGGAGAACTACGAGCAGTACTTC
TRBD1	TRBJ1-3	TRBV11-3	-	CASSRGTASGNTIYF	TGTGCCAGCAGCCGCGGGACAGCCTCTGGAAACACCATATATTTT
-	TRBJ1-1	TRBV5-4	-	CAIQSRIDITEAFF	TGTGCCATCCAAAGCAGGATTGACATCACTGAAGCTTTCTTT
TRBD1	TRBJ1-5	TRBV12-3/TRBV12-4	-	CASREGARQPQHF	TGTGCCAGCAGAGAGGGGGCGAGACAGCCCCAGCATTTT
-	TRBJ1-5	TRBV5-1	-	CASSAEGGGKQPQHF	TGCGCCAGCAGCGCGGAGGGCGGGGGGAAGCAGCCCCAGCATTTT
TRBD1	TRBJ2-7	TRBV7-8	-	CASSTRQGELYEQYF	TGTGCCAGCAGCACCAGACAGGGGGAACTCTACGAGCAGTACTTC
-	TRBJ2-3	TRBV11-3	-	CASSSRGASDTQYF	TGTGCCAGCAGCTCCCGGGGGGCATCAGATACGCAGTATTTT
TRBD1	TRBJ1-2	TRBV5-8	-	CASSLAEGQVAAAPLYGYTF	TGTGCCAGCAGCTTGGCCGAGGGACAGGTGGCCGCTGCCCCTCTATATGGCTACACCTTC
TRBD2	TRBJ2-1	TRBV29-1	-	CSSGGGNEQFF	TGCAGCTCCGGGGGGGGCAATGAGCAGTTCTTC
TRBD2	TRBJ2-1	TRBV6-2/TRBV6-3	-	CASSYFSGGNEQFF	TGTGCCAGCAGTTACTTCAGCGGGGGAAATGAGCAGTTCTTC
TRBD1	TRBJ1-4	TRBV2	-	CASIRQGTNEKLFF	TGTGCCAGCATCCGACAGGGCACTAATGAAAAACTGTTTTTT
-	TRBJ2-7	TRBV5-8	-	CASSYAGAAYEQYF	TGTGCCAGCAGCTATGCAGGGGCCGCCTACGAGCAGTACTTC
TRBD1	TRBJ2-5	TRBV2	-	CASSGAGGQETQYF	TGTGCCAGCAGCGGGGCAGGGGGACAAGAGACCCAGTACTTC
-	TRBJ2-2	TRBV25-1	-	CASSGGAYTGELFF	TGTGCCAGCAGTGGGGGGGCGTACACCGGGGAGCTGTTTTTT
-	TRBJ1-1	TRBV5-5	-	CASSLGGTRGTEAFF	TGTGCCAGCAGCCTGGGCGGGACGAGAGGGACTGAAGCTTTCTTT
TRBD1	TRBJ1-5	TRBV2	-	CASRAGRTGVNQPQHF	TGTGCCAGCAGGGCGGGGCGGACAGGGGTCAATCAGCCCCAGCATTTT
-	TRBJ1-2	TRBV20-1	few	CSASLAGTDGYTF	TGCAGTGCTAGTCTTGCGGGGACGGACGGCTACACCTTC
TRBD1	TRBJ2-7	TRBV2	-	CASSGFRDRWDEQYF	TGTGCCAGCAGTGGTTTTCGGGACAGGTGGGATGAGCAGTACTTC